This entry is about one T cell receptor (beta chain). Libraries were prepared by immunoSEQ multiplex PCR; TCRdb keeps only in-frame clonotypes and omits some of them. The table shows around 230,000 clones, with around four fifths occurring only once. This sample was included in a study of blood T cell repertoires in COVID-19. The wider study: The samples span acute and convalescent COVID-19 from the United States, Italy and Spain.

There are 15 residues in the CDR3. Germline V gene data show CDR1 as KGHSH and CDR2 as LQKENI. V trimming: 3 bases; J trimming: 6 bases; junction bases outside the gene matches: 6. The source is a woman aged 45-59 years with acute or convalescent COVID-19. The chain combines TRBV18 with TRBJ1-2, with 11 bases fitting TRBD1. The sequenced sample was peripheral blood. CDR3 DNA sequence: TGTGCCAGCTCACCTAACGGACAGGGGGCCCATGGCTACACCTTC. This codes for CASSPNGQGAHGYTF.